One T cell receptor beta chain is described in this entry. Only a few counts were recorded for this clonotype. This clone's antigen is unknown. Per-base quality was not reported, and no clone a single base away is much larger than it. The cysteine opens and the phenylalanine closes a CDR3 of 14 amino acids. Solely the CDR3 DNA is kept, with 42 bases framed from the first base. The V end loses 3 bases and the J end loses 5 bases, and a stretch of 10 bases separates them. CDR1 and CDR2 (SEHNR, FQNEAQ) derive from the germline V gene (reference sequence). Ophthalmopathy patients had moderately to severely active disease, Clinical Activity Score of at least 3, NOSPECS grade of at least 4, and duration under 3 months. Any patient with an uncontrolled infection, another autoimmune disease, pregnancy or lactation was excluded. Diagnoses were based on clinical symptoms, serum thyroxine and TRAb, thyroid ultrasound and orbital computed tomography. Ficoll-Paque density gradient centrifugation was used to isolate PBMCs from about 9.4 ml of fresh peripheral blood. Trizol reagent was used to extract total RNA, and RNA quality was then checked on an Agilent 2100 Bioanalyzer.

The data derive from a study of T cells in Graves' hyperthyroidism and ophthalmopathy (dated by TCRdb to between 2019 and 2020). Background for the entire study: Peripheral blood samples were taken at initial diagnosis, before any treatment was given. TCR V-J signatures able to tell the groups apart were searched for in a discovery cohort of about a hundred patients, of whom over 40 had Graves' ophthalmopathy and 55 to 60 had stable Graves' hyperthyroidism. After blood sampling, hyperthyroidism patients were treated with methimazole at a starting dose of 30 mg daily, and ophthalmopathy patients were treated with high-dose intravenous methylprednisolone. An independent validation cohort of fewer than 20 hyperthyroidism patients and about 16 patients who later progressed to ophthalmopathy tested prospective prediction of ophthalmopathy. Thyroid tissue and blood T-cell repertoires from over 5 Graves' hyperthyroidism patients were also compared in the study. The 75 to 100 discovery patients were randomly divided into training and test sets at a 7:3 ratio. According to the paper, TCR Vbeta CDR3 sequencing was carried out on over 130 peripheral blood samples, which came from fewer than 50 ophthalmopathy, roughly 75 hyperthyroidism and roughly 17 progressor patients. The research as a whole found: Sample size was not statistically predetermined, and blinding of investigators to group allocation was not performed. Blood samples also contained most of the expanded thyroid clonotypes (frequency above 0.001), which suggests that blood repertoires may reflect thyroid immune responses. A 13 V-J signature model separated ophthalmopathy from stable hyperthyroidism, with around 90% sensitivity and 81.08% specificity in cross-validation and 80%/75% in testing. In validation, progression to ophthalmopathy was predicted by the model with 70.59% sensitivity and around 76% specificity, a median of approximately 6.5 months before onset.

Amplification of TCR beta CDR3 regions was carried out from RNA transcripts. A first-round RT-PCR of the TCR CDR3 used the HTBI primer set with the Qiagen OneStep RT-PCR kit. Libraries were constructed in a second round of multiplex PCR, after which size selection and purification were performed. Sequencing of the libraries was done on an Illumina HiSeq2000 using paired-end 100 bp reads. Under the source paper's analysis protocol: Raw data were processed with SOAPnuke, discarding reads with adapters, uncalled bases, mean Phred below 15, or no exact constant-primer or identifier match. COPE v1.2.5 was used to merge high-quality paired reads, and clonotypes were defined as unique nucleotide sequences. Clonotypes were aligned to IMGT TRBV, TRBD and TRBJ reference segments using MiTCR v1.1. The analysis was restricted to V-J combinations with a frequency above 0.0001, which together covered 99% to 99.2% of the repertoires. A TCS score was defined as the ratio between F50 (clonal expansion) and ExV (chaos), using BLOSUM62-based TCRdist between CDR3 peptides within each V-J. Welch's t-statistics and random forest reduced 450 to 600 V-J features to about 12, which were used in a naive Bayes classifier (R e1071). TCRdb's own reprocessing of the public reads used fastp at Q25 and MiXCR and kept productive beta chains. Each entry merges the rows of one CDR3 protein and shows their most common DNA and genes. V and J calls and clone size were set by TCRdb, not the authors. The sample table shows about 640,000 distinct CDR3 sequences, and less than 25% are seen once. The top ten clones comprise under 35% of the sample.

The sequence derives from a man between 25 and 39 years old with Graves' ophthalmopathy. The source material was blood. In this chain, TRBV7-9 is recombined with TRBJ1-4; the D gene is unclear. The DNA sequence is TGTGCCAGCAGCTTGGGGTCAGGCAATGAAAAACTGTTTTTT. This is translated as CASSLGSGNEKLFF.